Listed below are T cell receptor beta chains from one sample, sequenced in a study of CXCR3-negative and CXCR3-positive naive CD8 T cells. Each CDR3 protein gets one entry in TCRdb, which reprocessed the 5' RACE reads and gives no DNA. Its clone listing holds approximately 49,000 distinct CDR3 sequences. The sample comprised memory CD8+ T cells from blood. The receptor set was obtained from a human donor in good health. Some clones in this sample may be carry-over from other donors' samples. CDR3s include the opening cysteine and the closing phenylalanine or tryptophan. Each record gives: clone size, V gene, J gene, CDR3 protein. For some rows the clone size is stated as once, few or many, or as a class when expanded; others skip it.

clone_size: NA
v_call: TRBV7-8
j_call: TRBJ2-7
cdr3_aa: CASSPRWGSYEQYF

clone_size: NA
v_call: TRBV5-1
j_call: TRBJ1-1
cdr3_aa: CASSLPNTNTEAFF

clone_size: NA
v_call: TRBV16
j_call: TRBJ2-1
cdr3_aa: CASSQSLSTNNEQFF

clone_size: NA
v_call: TRBV5-1
j_call: TRBJ2-2
cdr3_aa: CATQGTGAGELFF

clone_size: NA
v_call: TRBV6-1
j_call: TRBJ2-2
cdr3_aa: CASSDGTGGRTGELFF

clone_size: NA
v_call: TRBV20-1
j_call: TRBJ2-7
cdr3_aa: CSASPGSYEQYF

clone_size: NA
v_call: TRBV5-5
j_call: TRBJ2-2
cdr3_aa: CASSTAPTQGGRTWELFF

clone_size: NA
v_call: TRBV5-1
j_call: TRBJ2-1
cdr3_aa: CASSPGQGTYNEQFF

clone_size: NA
v_call: TRBV4-2
j_call: TRBJ1-1
cdr3_aa: CASSQGERANTEAFF

clone_size: NA
v_call: TRBV6-5
j_call: TRBJ2-3
cdr3_aa: CASSYSGSSYNTDTQYF

clone_size: NA
v_call: TRBV27
j_call: TRBJ1-1
cdr3_aa: CASSLRGDRTEAFF

clone_size: NA
v_call: TRBV7-3
j_call: TRBJ2-5
cdr3_aa: CASSSPSTYGETQYF

clone_size: NA
v_call: TRBV19
j_call: TRBJ2-1
cdr3_aa: CASDPGARYNEQFF

clone_size: NA
v_call: TRBV4-1
j_call: TRBJ2-3
cdr3_aa: CASSPPVATDTQYF

clone_size: NA
v_call: TRBV5-1
j_call: TRBJ2-3
cdr3_aa: CASSTGLYTTMDTQYF

clone_size: NA
v_call: TRBV21-1
j_call: TRBJ2-2
cdr3_aa: CASLKRWNSGAPNTGELFF

clone_size: NA
v_call: TRBV5-6
j_call: TRBJ2-7
cdr3_aa: CASSLGFSVQQYF

clone_size: NA
v_call: TRBV19
j_call: TRBJ2-3
cdr3_aa: CASSLPRSGGPGDTQYF

clone_size: medium-sized
v_call: TRBV6-2/TRBV6-3
j_call: TRBJ2-1
cdr3_aa: CASSWRDSYNEQFF

clone_size: NA
v_call: TRBV28
j_call: TRBJ2-3
cdr3_aa: CASSSGTEPDTQYF

clone_size: NA
v_call: TRBV28
j_call: TRBJ2-3
cdr3_aa: CASSLNADTQYF

clone_size: NA
v_call: TRBV9
j_call: TRBJ2-7
cdr3_aa: CASSVDGTDHWEQYF

clone_size: NA
v_call: TRBV4-1
j_call: TRBJ1-4
cdr3_aa: CASSRGTGATNEKLFF

clone_size: NA
v_call: TRBV5-6
j_call: TRBJ1-5
cdr3_aa: CASSLEGTPQHF

clone_size: NA
v_call: TRBV29-1
j_call: TRBJ2-7
cdr3_aa: CSAETAVGEYGQYF

clone_size: NA
v_call: TRBV12-3/TRBV12-4
j_call: TRBJ1-2
cdr3_aa: CASSFSGTGINYGYTF

clone_size: NA
v_call: TRBV7-6
j_call: TRBJ2-5
cdr3_aa: CASSPEGLLGTQYF

clone_size: NA
v_call: TRBV20-1
j_call: TRBJ1-5
cdr3_aa: CSARDPRQGDSQPQHF

clone_size: NA
v_call: TRBV10-2
j_call: TRBJ1-4
cdr3_aa: CASSELTGRGEKLFF

clone_size: NA
v_call: TRBV12-5
j_call: TRBJ2-1
cdr3_aa: CASGLVYNNEQFF

clone_size: NA
v_call: TRBV14
j_call: TRBJ2-2
cdr3_aa: CASSQAVSGELFF

clone_size: NA
v_call: TRBV12-3/TRBV12-4
j_call: TRBJ1-1
cdr3_aa: CASSAVETLTEAFF

clone_size: NA
v_call: TRBV15
j_call: TRBJ2-7
cdr3_aa: CATKGQGNYEQYF

clone_size: NA
v_call: TRBV23-1
j_call: TRBJ1-5
cdr3_aa: CASSHPLTGANQPQHF

clone_size: NA
v_call: TRBV7-6
j_call: TRBJ2-2
cdr3_aa: CASSSEWNTGELFF

clone_size: NA
v_call: TRBV10-3
j_call: TRBJ1-6
cdr3_aa: CAISEVAERISSYNSPLHF

clone_size: NA
v_call: TRBV25-1
j_call: TRBJ1-5
cdr3_aa: CASSYSNQPQHF

clone_size: NA
v_call: TRBV29-1
j_call: TRBJ2-1
cdr3_aa: CSVENRAWDEQFF

clone_size: NA
v_call: TRBV29-1
j_call: TRBJ2-1
cdr3_aa: CSVEGSPGKLYNEQFF

clone_size: NA
v_call: TRBV28
j_call: TRBJ2-3
cdr3_aa: CASSLGQGVVNTQYF

clone_size: NA
v_call: TRBV7-9
j_call: TRBJ1-2
cdr3_aa: CASSLGTPGLGGYTF

clone_size: NA
v_call: TRBV20-1
j_call: TRBJ1-4
cdr3_aa: CSARPDGWDTWDEKLFF

clone_size: NA
v_call: TRBV7-3
j_call: TRBJ1-1
cdr3_aa: CASRLTGGANTEAFF

clone_size: NA
v_call: TRBV6-4
j_call: TRBJ2-3
cdr3_aa: CASSEQGGSTDTQYF

clone_size: NA
v_call: TRBV5-6
j_call: TRBJ2-7
cdr3_aa: CASSAGQGSYEQYF

clone_size: NA
v_call: TRBV29-1
j_call: TRBJ2-5
cdr3_aa: CSVGRLAGGWGYQETQYF

clone_size: NA
v_call: TRBV20-1
j_call: TRBJ1-2
cdr3_aa: CSAPPTGANYGYTF

clone_size: NA
v_call: TRBV28
j_call: TRBJ2-7
cdr3_aa: CASNPVGDTNYEQYF

clone_size: NA
v_call: TRBV7-8
j_call: TRBJ2-7
cdr3_aa: CASSLSRGAYEQYF

clone_size: medium-sized
v_call: TRBV7-2
j_call: TRBJ2-7
cdr3_aa: CASSLNPGFYEQYF